The 27 T cell receptor beta chains below were found in one sample sequenced in a study of neoadjuvant nivolumab and ipilimumab in lung cancer. Only in-frame clones appear in the TCRdb table, and some are missing; sequencing was by immunoSEQ multiplex PCR. In the table there are tens of thousands of clones, 90% of which are singletons. The sequences come from peripheral blood, collected after neoadjuvant nivolumab, alone or with ipilimumab, at or shortly before surgery. These TCRs come from an adult with non-small cell lung cancer.

The chain employs TRBV18 and TRBJ2-3; 12 nucleotides line up with TRBD2. CDR1 is KGHSH, CDR2 LQKENI, per germline. V dropped 6 bases and J dropped 5; count of bases not matched to a gene: 3. This CDR3 has 14 residues. Here the CDR3 reads CASSSLAGGDTQYF. The CDR3 nucleotides are TGTGCCAGCTCTTCACTAGCGGGGGGAGATACGCAGTATTTT.

V usage is TRBV2 and J usage is TRBJ1-4; 7 bases map to TRBD1. Germline lookup yields CDR1 SNHLY and CDR2 FYNNEI. V trimming: 6 bases; J trimming: 2 bases; junction bases outside the gene matches: 6. This CDR3 contains 15 residues. The CDR3 DNA reads as TGTGCCAGCAGGCCGGGGGACAGCACTAATGAAAAACTGTTTTTT. This codes for CASRPGDSTNEKLFF. Combining the CDR3 with reference TRBV2 and TRBJ1-4 gives the whole variable domain EPEVTQTPSHQVTQMGQEVILRCVPISNHLYFYWYRQILGQKVEFLVSFYNNEISEKSEIFDDQFSVERPDGSNFTLKIRSTKLEDSAMYFCASRPGDSTNEKLFFGSGTQLSVL.

The chain uses TRBV5-1 and TRBJ2-7; TRBD2 is a possible D gene (6 bases). CDR1 is SGHRS and CDR2 is YFSETQ in the germline V gene. V was trimmed by 4 bases and J by 0 bases, leaving 11 bases between them. This CDR3 has 14 amino acids. This chain's CDR3 is CASSVGLFSYEQYF. The CDR3 coding sequence is TGCGCCAGCAGCGTGGGACTTTTCTCCTACGAGCAGTACTTC.

This chain connects TRBV5-5 to TRBJ1-3; no definite D call. V gave up 0 bases and J gave up 3 bases, with 10 bases separating them. Germline V lookup: CDR1 SGHKS, CDR2 YYEKEE (reference sequence). The length of the CDR3 is 15 residues. The CDR3: CASSLAVGRGNTIYF. CDR3 nucleotide sequence: TGTGCCAGCAGCTTGGCCGTAGGGCGTGGAAACACCATATATTTT.

This chain uses TRBV5-6 with TRBJ2-1, with 7 bases fitting TRBD1. The CDR3 loop spans 18 amino acids. V lost 2 bases and J lost 1; bases outside the gene matches: 12. Germline V gene sequence: CDR1 SGHDT, CDR2 YYEEEE. This CDR3 is CASSLWKNRGVSYNEQFF. CDR3 bases: TGTGCCAGCAGCTTATGGAAGAACAGGGGAGTATCCTACAATGAGCAGTTCTTC.

The genes are TRBV5-1 and TRBJ2-1; 7 positions match TRBD1. The trim removed 5 bases at V and 5 bases at J, leaving 7 bases unmatched. Germline CDR1 reads SGHRS; CDR2 reads YFSETQ. This CDR3 comprises 14 residues. The DNA for the CDR3 is TGCGCCAGCAGGCAAAGGGGGCGAGACAATGAGCAGTTCTTC. Translated: CASRQRGRDNEQFF.

This chain uses TRBV25-1 with TRBJ1-1, with 10 bases that match TRBD1. CDR1 is MGHDK and CDR2 is SYGVNS in the germline V gene. The ends lost 6 bases at V and 4 bases at J; junction bases unmatched: 2. CDR3 length: 13 residues. The CDR3 DNA is TGTGCCAGCAGCTGGACAGGGGGCACTGAAGCTTTCTTT. Translating it yields CASSWTGGTEAFF.

V and J are TRBV5-1 and TRBJ2-3, with TRBD1 matching 9 bases. The CDR3 runs 16 residues. Germline V gene sequence: CDR1 SGHRS, CDR2 YFSETQ. The V gene end was trimmed by 3 bases and the J gene end by 0 bases; junction bases not matched to a gene: 5. In nucleotides, the CDR3 is TGCGCCAGCAGCTCCCGGACAGGGGCTAGCACAGATACGCAGTATTTT. This encodes CASSSRTGASTDTQYF.

This clone was counted once. The chain is built from TRBV5-1 and TRBJ2-3, with D tentatively TRBD2 (7 bases). The CDR3 is 14 amino acids. Germline values: CDR1 SGHRS, CDR2 YFSETQ. V was cut by 6 bases and J by 2 bases, with 13 bases left in between. The CDR3 protein is CASNPGGHTDTQYF. CDR3 nucleotide sequence: TGCGCCAGCAACCCGGGGGGACACACAGATACGCAGTATTTT. The full variable domain, rest sourced from reference TRBV5-1 and TRBJ2-3, is KAGVTQTPRYLIKTRGQQVTLSCSPISGHRSVSWYQQTPGQGLQFLFEYFSETQRNKGNFPGRFSGRQFSNSRSEMNVSTLELGDSALYLCASNPGGHTDTQYFGPGTRLTVL.

The rearrangement joins TRBV5-4 to TRBJ2-3; D unresolved. Germline-derived CDR1 and CDR2 are SGHNT and YYREEE (reference sequence). V was shortened by 4 bases and J by 4 bases, with 13 bases between the two germline ends. The CDR3 covers 14 residues. CDR3 DNA sequence: TGTGCCAGCAGCCTGGAAATAGACGCAGATACGCAGTATTTT. It codes for CASSLEIDADTQYF.

The gene calls are TRBV7-8 and TRBJ2-7; no firm D call. This CDR3 has 11 amino acids. The ends were cut back, 5 bases at V and 5 bases at J, with 7 bases in the middle. Germline V CDR1 and CDR2: SGHVS, FQNEAQ. Here the CDR3 DNA reads TGTGCCAGCAGCCAGTTGGACGAGCAGTACTTC. Its protein product is CASSQLDEQYF.

The gene calls are TRBV9 and TRBJ2-7, with 8 positions matching TRBD1. This CDR3 comprises 14 residues. Germline V lookup: CDR1 SGDLS, CDR2 YYNGEE. J lost 7 bases, V lost 3 bases, and 9 bases had no gene match. The CDR3 nucleotides are TGTGCCAGCAGCGCCCGGACAGGGCCTGGGGAGCAGTACTTC. It translates to CASSARTGPGEQYF.

V usage is TRBV5-4 and J usage is TRBJ1-6; 7 bases fit TRBD1. The CDR3 length is 17 residues. V lost 4 bases to trimming and J lost 1 base; unmatched junction nucleotides: 8. The germline V gene encodes CDR1 SGHNT and CDR2 YYREEE (reference sequence). The CDR3 region has the DNA TGTGCCAGCAGCACGGGGACAGTAGATTCCTATAATTCACCCCTCCACTTT. This encodes CASSTGTVDSYNSPLHF.

J is TRBJ1-2 and V is TRBV28; TRBD1 aligns across 7 bases. After removal of 6 bases from V and 8 bases from J, the junction contained 15 bases not matched to a gene. This CDR3 region has 15 residues. Germline CDR1 is MDHEN and CDR2 is SYDVKM. The CDR3 here is CASRRPGTVIGGYTF. The CDR3 nucleotides are TGTGCCAGCAGACGCCCCGGGACAGTAATTGGCGGCTACACCTTC.

A few counts support this clone. V usage is TRBV19 and J usage is TRBJ2-7; TRBD2 aligns across 11 bases. V shed 3 bases, J shed 2 bases, and the junction held 3 bases outside the gene matches. In germline, CDR1 is LNHDA, CDR2 SQIVND (reference sequence). CDR3 length equals 15 residues. For the CDR3, the DNA is TGTGCCAGTAGTATTGCGACTAGCGGGACCTACGAGCAGTACTTC. It yields the protein CASSIATSGTYEQYF.

Comment on this clone: The sample contains more than one DNA sequence encoding this CDR3. The rearrangement links TRBV4-2 to TRBJ2-1; a possible D gene is TRBD1 (5 bases). Germline CDR1 is LGHNA and CDR2 is YNFKEQ. V lost 0 bases, J lost 4 bases, and 10 bases lay in between. The CDR3 extends over 15 amino acids. This CDR3 reads CASSQDRAGYNEQFF. The CDR3 bases are TGTGCCAGCAGCCAAGACAGGGCCGGGTACAATGAGCAGTTCTTC.

The V call is TRBV11-2, the J call TRBJ2-1; 8 nucleotides align to TRBD1. The CDR3 is 16 amino acids. Per the germline V gene, CDR1 is SGHAT and CDR2 is FQNNGV. V lost 5 bases and J lost 4; bases outside the gene matches: 10. The CDR3: CASSRPRDRKYNEQFF. DNA for the CDR3: TGTGCCAGCAGCCGCCCCCGGGACAGGAAATACAATGAGCAGTTCTTC.

Points on this clone: The same CDR3 can be traced to other DNA sequences in this sample. The chain recombines TRBV6-5 with TRBJ1-1, with D unresolved. V lost 5 bases to trimming and J lost 2 bases, with 3 bases between them. The CDR3 is 11 amino acids. The germline gives CDR1 MNHEY, CDR2 SVGAGI. DNA of the CDR3: TGTGCCAGCAGTCGAAACACTGAAGCTTTCTTT. It encodes CASSRNTEAFF.

The chain uses TRBV13 and TRBJ2-4; no definite D call. Trimming removed 6 bases from V and 3 bases from J, with 12 bases in between. Germline assignment: CDR1 PRHDT and CDR2 FYEKMQ (reference sequence). This CDR3 is built from 14 residues. The CDR3, as DNA: TGTGCCAGCAGTAAACTTGAGGACAAAAACATTCAGTACTTC. Protein sequence: CASSKLEDKNIQYF.

This clone was counted between two and nine times. This sequence joins TRBV11-2 and TRBJ2-3, with a weak D call TRBD2 (5 bases). CDR1 is SGHAT and CDR2 is FQNNGV in the germline V gene. The V and J ends lost 6 bases and 4 bases respectively, with 20 bases between them. CDR3 length equals 16 residues. The CDR3 sequence: CASSLFSGYGSDTQYF. The CDR3 DNA sequence: TGTGCCAGCAGTTTATTCAGCGGCTATGGGTCAGATACGCAGTATTTT.

This chain connects TRBV7-9 to TRBJ2-3, with TRBD1 identical over 8 bases. Germline V lookup: CDR1 SEHNR, CDR2 FQNEAQ (reference sequence). This CDR3 is 15 amino acids long. J lost 1 base, V lost 5 bases, and 5 bases had no gene match. The CDR3 nucleotides read TGTGCCAGCAGCCCGCAGGGGGCGCGCACAGATACGCAGTATTTT. Residues: CASSPQGARTDTQYF. The whole variable domain, filled in from reference TRBV7-9 and TRBJ2-3, reads DTGVSQNPRHKITKRGQNVTFRCDPISEHNRLYWYRQTLGQGPEFLTYFQNEAQLEKSRLLSDRFSAERPKGSFSTLEIQRTEQGDSAMYLCASSPQGARTDTQYFGPGTRLTVL.

This clone showed up just once. This sequence joins TRBV18 and TRBJ2-3; weak D call: TRBD2 (5 bases). The CDR3 is made up of 14 amino acids. V was cut by 2 bases and J by 5 bases, with 11 bases left in between. Germline CDR1 and CDR2: KGHSH and LQKENI. The CDR3: CASSPGQAGDTQYF. Here the CDR3 DNA reads TGTGCCAGCTCACCAGGGCAGGCGGGAGATACGCAGTATTTT.

This clone was found once. The chain carries TRBV18 and TRBJ1-1; 8 bases agree with TRBD1. Germline assignment: CDR1 KGHSH and CDR2 LQKENI. Trimming at V came to 6 bases and at J to 4 bases, leaving 7 bases not matched to a gene. The CDR3 totals 14 residues. In DNA, the CDR3 is TGTGCCAGCTCCCTGGACAGGGCAAGCACTGAAGCTTTCTTT. It yields the protein CASSLDRASTEAFF.

CDR3: CASSRSRGEIGQPQHF. The CDR3 coding sequence is TGTGCCAGCAGCCGTTCTAGGGGAGAGATCGGTCAGCCCCAGCATTTT. The J gene is TRBJ1-5, the V gene TRBV7-9, with D possibly matching TRBD1 (5 bases). The CDR3 runs 16 residues. V was trimmed by 5 bases and J by 6 bases, leaving 20 bases between them. Per germline, CDR1 SEHNR and CDR2 FQNEAQ (reference sequence). Together with reference TRBV7-9 and TRBJ1-5, the CDR3 gives the full variable domain: DTGVSQNPRHKITKRGQNVTFRCDPISEHNRLYWYRQTLGQGPEFLTYFQNEAQLEKSRLLSDRFSAERPKGSFSTLEIQRTEQGDSAMYLCASSRSRGEIGQPQHFGDGTRLSIL.

The rearrangement joins TRBV29-1 to TRBJ2-3; no clear D gene. CDR3 size: 12 residues. The V gene's germline CDR1 is SQVTM and CDR2 ANQGSEA. V dropped 7 bases and J dropped 3 bases, with 11 bases sitting between them. The CDR3 bases are TGCAGCGCCAGGAGTGCAACAGATACGCAGTATTTT. Translating it yields CSARSATDTQYF.

V is TRBV25-1 and J is TRBJ2-5; 10 positions agree with TRBD2. Per germline, CDR1 MGHDK and CDR2 SYGVNS. There are 14 residues in the CDR3. Trimming removed 7 bases from V and 6 bases from J; junction bases left unmatched: 8. The CDR3 nucleotides are TGTGCCAGCATAGAGAGCGGGGGGGCGCAGACCCAGTACTTC. Translation: CASIESGGAQTQYF.

This clone ranks as medium-sized. The chain uses TRBV29-1 and TRBJ2-1; a possible D gene is TRBD1 (5 bases). The CDR3 is made up of 12 amino acids. CDR1 and CDR2 (germline): SQVTM, ANQGSEA. Trimming removed 4 bases from V and 6 bases from J, with 10 bases in between. CDR3 loop: CSVVRQSNEQFF. The CDR3 DNA sequence: TGCAGCGTTGTAAGACAGAGCAATGAGCAGTTCTTC.